This T cell receptor (beta chain) is from a study of PD-L1 blockade in urothelial cancer. The time point here: pretreatment peripheral blood. The germline gives CDR1 WNHNN, CDR2 SYGVQD (reference sequence). Trimming pared 0 bases from V and 4 bases from J, leaving 17 bases between. CDR3 length: 17 amino acids. This table comes from immunoSEQ multiplex PCR, and its TCRdb copy is limited to in-frame clones, with some not included. There are 70,000 or so clones in the sample; 85% to 90% occur only once, and around 4.8% lies in the top ten. This sequence joins TRBV10-1 and TRBJ2-3, with D possibly being TRBD2 (5 bases). The input for sequencing was PBMCs, taken around atezolizumab (anti-PD-L1) treatment. The origin of this receptor is an older man with urothelial cancer. Written as DNA, the CDR3 is TGCGCCAGCAGTGAGTCGAAAAGCGGACGGGGAGCAGATACGCAGTATTTT. It specifies CASSESKSGRGADTQYF.